These T cell receptor beta chains were read from a single sample in a study of T cells in Graves' hyperthyroidism and ophthalmopathy. Via MiXCR, TCRdb re-called the multiplex PCR reads, giving one row per CDR3 protein. The top ten clones hold about 3.5% of a sample with around 600,000 distinct CDR3 sequences, more than 15% of them seen once. Sample: blood. All receptors derive from a woman aged 40 to 50 with Graves' ophthalmopathy. Both conserved end residues are part of each CDR3. D genes are given only for firm matches. Clone size is given for some rows only: seen once, a few or many times, or a class if the clone is expanded.

J	V	D	size	CDR3	DNA
TRBJ2-5	TRBV6-1	.	many	CASSARTGGGETQYF	TGTGCCAGCAGTGCCAGAACAGGGGGGGGAGAGACCCAGTACTTC
TRBJ1-1	TRBV2	.	many	CASSSDLNTEAFF	TGTGCCAGCAGCTCGGATCTGAACACTGAAGCTTTCTTT
TRBJ2-7	TRBV20-1	TRBD1	few	CSATSSGTGWLNYEQYF	TGCAGTGCTACCTCCTCCGGGACAGGGTGGCTAAACTACGAGCAGTACTTC
TRBJ1-4	TRBV20-1	TRBD1	.	CSARFGTEGPAWEKLFF	TGCAGTGCTAGATTTGGGACAGAGGGCCCGGCCTGGGAAAAACTGTTTTTT
TRBJ2-5	TRBV6-5	TRBD2	many	CASSYSSGRAWGETQYF	TGTGCCAGCAGTTACTCCAGCGGGAGGGCCTGGGGAGAGACCCAGTACTTC
TRBJ2-5	TRBV6-1	.	many	CASSEGFQGRETQYF	TGTGCCAGCAGTGAAGGCTTCCAGGGCCGTGAGACCCAGTACTTC
TRBJ1-5	TRBV6-1	.	many	CASNAQVQPQHF	TGTGCCAGCAATGCTCAGGTTCAGCCCCAGCATTTT
TRBJ1-5	TRBV27	.	few	CASSLMPVRGNQPQHF	TGTGCCAGCAGTTTAATGCCAGTCCGAGGCAATCAGCCCCAGCATTTT
TRBJ2-1	TRBV5-1	.	.	CASSLSGTWGPSNEQFF	TGCGCCAGCAGCTTGTCCGGGACGTGGGGCCCGAGTAATGAGCAGTTCTTC
TRBJ2-1	TRBV30	.	many	CAWSWPEQFF	TGTGCCTGGAGTTGGCCGGAGCAGTTCTTC
TRBJ2-5	TRBV6-1	TRBD2	once	CASRPGLVMQTQYF	TGTGCCAGCAGACCGGGACTAGTAATGCAGACCCAGTACTTC
TRBJ1-4	TRBV10-3	.	many	CAISDRGGEKLFF	TGTGCCATCAGTGACAGGGGTGGTGAAAAACTGTTTTTT
TRBJ2-7	TRBV12-3/TRBV12-4	TRBD2	many	CASSTSGSYEQYF	TGTGCCAGCAGTACTAGCGGGAGCTACGAGCAGTACTTC
TRBJ2-7	TRBV12-3/TRBV12-4	.	few	CASSVGFGYEQYF	TGTGCCAGCAGTGTAGGCTTCGGATACGAGCAGTACTTC
TRBJ1-4	TRBV12-3/TRBV12-4	TRBD1	.	CASSRGQGINEKLFF	TGTGCCAGCAGCAGGGGACAGGGGATTAATGAAAAACTGTTTTTT
TRBJ2-7	TRBV28	.	many	CASLRESEQYF	TGTGCCAGCCTCAGAGAATCAGAGCAGTACTTC
TRBJ2-7	TRBV20-1	.	.	CSAKGGDSAYEEQYF	TGCAGTGCAAAGGGTGGGGACTCCGCCTACGAGGAGCAGTACTTC
TRBJ1-1	TRBV7-8	TRBD1	.	CASSLGYRGPLGTEAFF	TGTGCCAGCAGCTTGGGCTACAGGGGCCCCCTTGGGACTGAAGCTTTCTTT
TRBJ2-2	TRBV2	TRBD2	.	CGEGSNTGELFF	TGTGGGGAGGGCTCGAACACCGGGGAGCTGTTTTTT
TRBJ2-3	TRBV18	.	many	CASSPRGSSTDTQYF	TGTGCCAGCTCACCAAGAGGGAGCAGCACAGATACGCAGTATTTT
TRBJ1-4	TRBV30	.	.	CAWSRREKLFF	TGTGCCTGGAGCCGTCGGGAAAAACTGTTTTTT
TRBJ2-1	TRBV10-3	TRBD2	.	CAIGTSGTDEQFF	TGTGCCATCGGGACTAGCGGTACCGATGAGCAGTTCTTC
TRBJ2-3	TRBV20-1	.	.	CSARDGGRGGGLGTDTQYF	TGCAGTGCTAGAGACGGGGGGAGGGGGGGGGGGCTCGGCACAGATACGCAGTATTTT
TRBJ2-6	TRBV19	TRBD1	.	CASSNRQGSGANVLTF	TGTGCCAGTAGTAACCGACAGGGATCTGGGGCCAACGTCCTGACTTTC
TRBJ1-1	TRBV2	TRBD1	many	CASYAKRGQGAPAFF	TGTGCCAGCTATGCAAAGAGGGGACAGGGGGCGCCGGCTTTCTTT
TRBJ1-4	TRBV6-6	.	many	CASSYSSGLNEKLFF	TGTGCCAGCAGTTACTCTTCAGGGTTAAATGAAAAACTGTTTTTT
TRBJ1-1	TRBV12-3/TRBV12-4	.	.	CASRLHGMNTEAFF	TGTGCCAGCAGGCTTCACGGCATGAACACTGAAGCTTTCTTT
TRBJ2-3	TRBV12-3/TRBV12-4	.	many	CASSFGGAGDTQYF	TGTGCCAGCAGTTTTGGGGGCGCGGGAGATACGCAGTATTTT
TRBJ2-6	TRBV4-1	.	.	CASSLGILISGANVLTF	TGCGCCAGCAGCCTAGGAATCTTAATCTCTGGGGCCAACGTCCTGACTTTC
TRBJ2-7	TRBV5-1	.	many	CASSLEDSSYEQYF	TGCGCCAGCAGCTTGGAGGACAGCTCCTACGAGCAGTACTTC
TRBJ2-2	TRBV4-1	TRBD2	few	CASSPSGGYSGELFF	TGCGCCAGCAGCCCGAGCGGGGGGTACTCCGGGGAGCTGTTTTTT
TRBJ2-3	TRBV20-1	.	.	CSARSQRSTDTQYF	TGCAGTGCTAGGAGTCAACGAAGCACAGATACGCAGTATTTT
TRBJ1-1	TRBV28	TRBD1	many	CASSSMTGFSEAFF	TGTGCCAGCAGTTCTATGACAGGGTTTTCTGAAGCTTTCTTT
TRBJ2-3	TRBV30	.	many	CAWSVQGPDTQYF	TGTGCCTGGAGTGTACAGGGCCCAGATACGCAGTATTTT
TRBJ1-5	TRBV12-3/TRBV12-4	TRBD1	.	CASSYPGQGGRSRQPQHF	TGTGCCAGCAGTTACCCGGGACAGGGGGGCCGCTCGCGTCAGCCCCAGCATTTT
TRBJ2-7	TRBV28	TRBD2	.	CASSSGRRGGYEQYF	TGTGCCAGCAGTTCGGGCCGCCGCGGGGGCTACGAGCAGTACTTC
TRBJ1-1	TRBV6-4	.	once	CATPRWDQAFF	TGTGCCACCCCACGGTGGGATCAAGCTTTCTTT
TRBJ1-5	TRBV24-1	.	.	CATRSDQPQHF	TGTGCCACCAGGAGCGATCAGCCCCAGCATTTT
TRBJ2-1	TRBV25-1	.	.	CASSDGGWDEQFF	TGTGCCAGCAGCGATGGGGGGTGGGATGAGCAGTTCTTC
TRBJ2-3	TRBV7-8	TRBD2	many	CASSRGGTGGQRTQYF	TGTGCCAGCAGCCGTGGGGGTACGGGGGGGCAACGAACGCAGTATTTT
TRBJ2-1	TRBV18	TRBD2	few	CASSPPLAGGYNEQFF	TGTGCCAGCTCACCACCTCTAGCGGGGGGCTACAATGAGCAGTTCTTC
TRBJ2-5	TRBV20-1	TRBD2	many	CSATRLAGVVGQETQYF	TGCAGTGCTACACGACTAGCGGGAGTAGTAGGGCAAGAGACCCAGTACTTC
TRBJ1-1	TRBV18	.	many	CASSPLTMNTEAFF	TGTGCCAGCTCACCCCTTACCATGAACACTGAAGCTTTCTTT
TRBJ1-2	TRBV28	.	many	CASSPGHGYTF	TGTGCCAGCAGTCCAGGGCACGGCTACACCTTC
TRBJ2-1	TRBV10-1	TRBD2	few	CASSESELAGLNEQFF	TGCGCCAGCAGTGAATCGGAACTAGCGGGTCTCAATGAGCAGTTCTTC
TRBJ2-2	TRBV9	.	.	CASSVILGRRNTGELFF	TGTGCCAGCAGCGTGATTCTGGGGCGGAGGAACACCGGGGAGCTGTTTTTT
TRBJ2-1	TRBV7-9	.	many	CASSHRDRNEQFF	TGTGCCAGCAGCCACCGGGACCGGAATGAGCAGTTCTTC
TRBJ1-1	TRBV29-1	TRBD1	.	CSGTTGLNTEAFF	TGCAGCGGCACGACAGGGTTGAACACTGAAGCTTTCTTT
TRBJ2-7	TRBV3-1	TRBD2	many	CASSPAIAGGYKLYEQYF	TGTGCCAGCAGCCCCGCGATAGCGGGAGGGTATAAACTCTACGAGCAGTACTTC
TRBJ1-5	TRBV24-1	TRBD1	.	CATSDLGREHRDRGDQPQHF	TGTGCCACCAGTGATTTGGGTAGGGAACACCGGGACAGGGGGGATCAGCCCCAGCATTTT
TRBJ2-5	TRBV20-1	.	many	CSAPAEGGETQYF	TGCAGTGCTCCCGCCGAGGGGGGAGAGACCCAGTACTTC
TRBJ2-1	TRBV20-1	.	.	CSARRSEGGTYNEQFF	TGCAGTGCTAGGAGGAGTGAGGGGGGAACCTACAATGAGCAGTTCTTC
TRBJ2-3	TRBV3-1	.	many	CASSQDWGEPTDTQYF	TGTGCCAGCAGCCAAGATTGGGGAGAACCCACAGATACGCAGTATTTT
TRBJ1-1	TRBV7-6	TRBD1	many	CASSQLQGARTEAFF	TGTGCCAGCAGTCAACTCCAGGGGGCAAGGACTGAAGCTTTCTTT
TRBJ1-2	TRBV30	.	many	CAWSRGEGGYTF	TGTGCCTGGAGTCGGGGGGAAGGTGGCTACACCTTC
TRBJ1-1	TRBV29-1	.	many	CSVTIQENTEAFF	TGCAGCGTGACCATTCAGGAGAACACTGAAGCTTTCTTT
TRBJ1-5	TRBV6-1	.	.	CASVTQLGQPQHF	TGTGCCAGCGTGACTCAATTAGGGCAGCCCCAGCATTTT